The sequence of this T cell receptor beta chain was determined in a study of T cells in Graves' hyperthyroidism and ophthalmopathy. Template material for amplifying TCR beta CDR3 regions consisted of RNA transcripts. A set of HTBI primers served as the primers for a first-round RT-PCR of the TCR CDR3. TCRdb recomputed calls from the multiplex PCR reads with MiXCR, one row per CDR3 protein. The repertoire includes 500,000 to 750,000 distinct CDR3 sequences, under 60% of them detected once, and around 7.7% sits in the top ten. This clonotype was seen at least ten times. There are 13 residues in the CDR3. Trimming took 3 bases from V and 5 from J; bases not matched to a gene: 3. Germline lookup yields CDR1 MDHEN and CDR2 SYDVKM.

Sequenced material: peripheral blood or thyroid tissue (not recorded which). This clonotype originated in a woman between 18 and 29 years old with Graves' hyperthyroidism. This chain uses TRBV28 with TRBJ2-5, with 7 nucleotides matching TRBD1. DNA of the CDR3: TGTGCCAGCAGTTTGGACAGGTCCGAGACCCAGTACTTC. Its protein product is CASSLDRSETQYF. The full variable domain, in which reference TRBV28 and TRBJ2-5 provide the parts outside the CDR3, is DVKVTQSSRYLVKRTGEKVFLECVQDMDHENMFWYRQDPGLGLRLIYFSYDVKMKEKGDIPEGYSVSREKKERFSLILESASTNQTSMYLCASSLDRSETQYFGPGTRLLVL.